Shown below are 25 T cell receptor beta chains from a single sample sequenced in a study of OX40 agonist ivuxolimab in advanced cancers. Assay: immunoSEQ multiplex PCR; the TCRdb copy retains only in-frame clones and omits some. The repertoire has approximately 67,000 clones, roughly 84% of them found once; the top ten carry approximately 2%. This material consisted of CD4+ or CD8+ T cells sorted from blood, taken in a trial of the OX40 agonist ivuxolimab. Receptor source: an adult with an advanced solid tumor such as melanoma, head and neck, liver or kidney cancer.

The chain couples TRBV28 to TRBJ1-5; TRBD1 matches 7 bases. Germline V CDR1 and CDR2: MDHEN, SYDVKM. V dropped 6 bases and J dropped 6; count of bases not matched to a gene: 14. This CDR3 comprises 16 residues. The CDR3 loop is CASSSRQGELSQPQHF. In DNA, the CDR3 is TGTGCCAGCAGCTCCCGACAGGGTGAATTGAGTCAGCCCCAGCATTTT.

The chain links TRBV30 to TRBJ2-5; D is ambiguous. The CDR3 extends over 13 amino acids. In germline, CDR1 is GTSNPN, CDR2 SVGIG (reference sequence). Trimming took off 0 bases at V and 5 bases at J, with 10 bases between the two ends. CDR3 nucleotides: TGTGCCTGGAGTGTAAGTAGGGTGGAGACCCAGTACTTC. Amino acids: CAWSVSRVETQYF.

The V and J genes are TRBV2 and TRBJ2-3, with D possibly matching TRBD2 (6 bases). The V end was cut by 4 bases, the J end by 2 bases, with 13 bases between. The CDR3 consists of 15 residues. Germline assignment: CDR1 SNHLY and CDR2 FYNNEI. The CDR3 DNA is TGTGCCAGCAGTGGAGCGGGCCTTTCCACAGATACGCAGTATTTT. Its protein product is CASSGAGLSTDTQYF.

The genes are TRBV29-1 and TRBJ1-4, with D unclear. V was pared by 7 bases and J by 4 bases, with 13 bases between. The germline V gene has CDR1 SQVTM and CDR2 ANQGSEA. The CDR3 has 13 residues. The CDR3 DNA reads as TGCAGCGCCTGGGGATCTGGTAATGAAAAACTGTTTTTT. It yields the protein CSAWGSGNEKLFF.

The rearrangement uses TRBV5-1 and TRBJ1-3, with D possibly TRBD1 on 5 matching bases. From germline, CDR1 is SGHRS and CDR2 YFSETQ. This CDR3 comprises 14 residues. V was cut by 1 base and J by 3 bases, with 8 bases left in between. CDR3 amino acids: CASSLNTGGNTIYF. CDR3 sequence (DNA): TGCGCCAGCAGCTTGAATACAGGTGGAAACACCATATATTTT.

This chain connects TRBV7-6 to TRBJ2-6, with 13 bases matching TRBD2. V trimming: 1 base; J trimming: 0 bases; junction bases outside the gene matches: 3. The CDR3 totals 19 residues. Germline assignment: CDR1 SGHVS and CDR2 FNYEAQ. In nucleotides, the CDR3 is TGTGCCAGCAGCTTAGAGCGGACTAGCGGGAGCTCTGGGGCCAACGTCCTGACTTTC. Translating it yields CASSLERTSGSSGANVLTF. Full variable domain (remainder filled in from reference TRBV7-6 and TRBJ2-6): GAGVSQSPRYKVTKRGQDVALRCDPISGHVSLYWYRQALGQGPEFLTYFNYEAQQDKSGLPNDRFSAERPEGSISTLTIQRTEQRDSAMYRCASSLERTSGSSGANVLTFGAGSRLTVL.

This CDR3 is CSAVRTGSGTEAFF. CDR3 nucleotide sequence: TGCAGCGCCGTCAGGACAGGCTCGGGCACTGAAGCTTTCTTT. The chain has TRBV29-1 and TRBJ1-1; 7 bases are a match to TRBD1. J gave up 4 bases and V 7 bases, and 12 bases lay outside the gene matches. This CDR3 has 14 residues. CDR1 and CDR2 from the germline V gene are SQVTM and ANQGSEA.

Concerning this clone itself: This sample also contains other DNA sequences that code for the same CDR3. The chain joins TRBV30 to TRBJ2-3; D is undetermined. Trimming took 0 bases from V and 2 from J, leaving 3 bases between them. CDR1 and CDR2 from the germline V gene are GTSNPN and SVGIG (reference sequence). The CDR3 extends over 12 amino acids. The CDR3 reads CAWSVATDTQYF. The CDR3 region has the DNA TGTGCCTGGAGTGTCGCCACAGATACGCAGTATTTT.

The chain links TRBV7-2 to TRBJ2-1; D tentatively reads TRBD1 or TRBD2 (5 bases each). Germline V lookup: CDR1 SGHTA, CDR2 FQGNSA. CDR3 length: 19 amino acids. Deletions cut 5 bases from V and 0 bases from J, with 23 bases between. The chain's CDR3 is CASSNTRPSKGSSYNEQFF. In DNA form, the CDR3 reads TGTGCCAGCAGCAATACTCGGCCGTCGAAGGGGAGCTCCTACAATGAGCAGTTCTTC. The full variable domain, completed using reference TRBV7-2 and TRBJ2-1, is GAGVSQSPSNKVTEKGKDVELRCDPISGHTALYWYRQSLGQGLEFLIYFQGNSAPDKSGLPSDRFSAERTGGSVSTLTIQRTQQEDSAVYLCASSNTRPSKGSSYNEQFFGPGTRLTVL.

V and J are TRBV23-1 and TRBJ1-1; unclear D gene. TRBV23-1 is assigned to the ORF class and has an uncertain function. The CDR3 sequence is 12 residues long. The CDR3: CAGGASDTEAFF. CDR3 bases: TGCGCAGGCGGAGCTTCCGACACTGAAGCTTTCTTT.

By share of the sample, this clone is medium-sized. The chain combines TRBV5-1 with TRBJ1-1; D may be TRBD1 (6 bases). V dropped 0 bases and J dropped 4 bases, with 16 bases sitting between them. The CDR3 totals 16 residues. Germline values: CDR1 SGHRS, CDR2 YFSETQ. Here the CDR3 DNA reads TGCGCCAGCAGCTTGGCCGGCGGGGGCTTTGGCACTGAAGCTTTCTTT. It yields the protein CASSLAGGGFGTEAFF.

V usage is TRBV4-2 and J usage is TRBJ2-3; D gene ambiguous. Germline lookup yields CDR1 LGHNA and CDR2 YNFKEQ. The CDR3 is made up of 16 amino acids. Deletions cut 0 bases from V and 5 bases from J, with 15 bases between. The CDR3 coding sequence is TGTGCCAGCAGCCAAGAGAGACGGGCTGGGCAAGATACGCAGTATTTT. Encoded protein: CASSQERRAGQDTQYF.

Comments on this clone: The same CDR3 arises from other DNA sequences in this sample as well. The rearrangement uses TRBV2 and TRBJ1-2; D possibly corresponds to TRBD1 (6 bases). From germline, CDR1 is SNHLY and CDR2 FYNNEI. Trimming pared 6 bases from V and 1 base from J, leaving 9 bases between. This CDR3 is built from 13 residues. The CDR3, as DNA: TGTGCCAGCAGCCCGGACAGTAACTATGGCTACACCTTC. It is translated as CASSPDSNYGYTF. The variable domain in full, completed from reference TRBV2 and TRBJ1-2, reads EPEVTQTPSHQVTQMGQEVILRCVPISNHLYFYWYRQILGQKVEFLVSFYNNEISEKSEIFDDQFSVERPDGSNFTLKIRSTKLEDSAMYFCASSPDSNYGYTFGSGTRLTVV.

The gene calls are TRBV5-4 and TRBJ1-2, with D possibly TRBD1 on 6 matching bases. Trimming took 4 bases from V and 4 from J, leaving 20 bases between them. This CDR3 is built from 16 residues. The germline CDR1 and CDR2 sequences are SGHNT and YYREEE (reference sequence). CDR3 bases: TGTGCCAGCAGCGGTGGCCGGGACACCCTCGGCTATGGCTACACCTTC. Its translation: CASSGGRDTLGYGYTF.

The rearrangement uses TRBV7-2 and TRBJ1-1; maybe TRBD1 (5 bases). Per germline, CDR1 SGHTA and CDR2 FQGNSA. The CDR3 sequence is 15 residues long. Trimming removed 1 base from V and 1 base from J, with 10 bases in between. The CDR3 protein is CASSLEGTPNTEAFF. In DNA form, the CDR3 reads TGTGCCAGCAGCTTAGAGGGGACCCCGAACACTGAAGCTTTCTTT.

This clone was observed once. This chain connects TRBV6-1 to TRBJ2-1; 8 nucleotides agree with TRBD1. V lost 2 bases to trimming and J lost 3 bases; unmatched junction nucleotides: 9. The CDR3 length is 17 residues. Germline V gene lookup returns CDR1 MNHNS and CDR2 SASEGT. CDR3 nucleotides: TGTGCCAGCAGTGAACAGGACAGGGTGATTCGCTACAATGAGCAGTTCTTC. It encodes CASSEQDRVIRYNEQFF.

This clone came up once. The chain has TRBV29-1 and TRBJ1-1, with 10 nucleotides matching TRBD1. This CDR3 comprises 14 residues. CDR1 SQVTM and CDR2 ANQGSEA come from the germline V gene. J was trimmed by 3 bases and V by 6 bases; bases with no gene match: 7. The CDR3 loop is CSVHGGTGDTEAFF. The CDR3 DNA sequence: TGCAGCGTCCACGGTGGGACAGGGGACACTGAAGCTTTCTTT.

The rearrangement links TRBV5-6 to TRBJ2-5, with a possible D match to TRBD1 (6 bases). The CDR3 length is 14 residues. V lost 4 bases and J 5 bases, leaving 15 bases between the germline ends. CDR1 is SGHDT, CDR2 YYEEEE, per germline. In DNA, the CDR3 is TGTGCCAGCAGCCCGACAGGAATACAGGAGACCCAGTACTTC. This encodes CASSPTGIQETQYF.

The DNA for the CDR3 is TGTGCCTGGATAAGGGGTACTAGAGACGCTTTCTTT. Translation gives CAWIRGTRDAFF. V and J are TRBV30 and TRBJ1-1; D perhaps matches TRBD1 (5 bases). Germline CDR1 GTSNPN, CDR2 SVGIG (reference sequence). With 4 bases removed from V and 11 bases from J, the gap between germline ends came to 17 bases. The CDR3 is 12 amino acids.

This clone was recorded only once. The V gene is TRBV9, the J gene TRBJ2-1; D gene ambiguous. Deletions cut 0 bases from V and 8 bases from J, with 12 bases between. Germline V gene sequence: CDR1 SGDLS, CDR2 YYNGEE. The CDR3 sequence is 14 residues long. CDR3 sequence reads: CASSVDFPIDEQFF. CDR3 in DNA: TGTGCCAGCAGCGTAGATTTCCCGATCGATGAGCAGTTCTTC.

This clone was detected only a few times. The chain carries TRBV7-2 and TRBJ2-3, with TRBD1 identical over 8 bases. Germline trimming cut 1 base from V and 5 bases from J; bases unmatched to any gene: 2. The germline CDR1 and CDR2 sequences are SGHTA and FQGNSA. This CDR3 has 14 residues. This chain's CDR3 is CASSLGTGRDTQYF. In DNA, the CDR3 is TGTGCCAGCAGCTTAGGGACAGGGCGAGATACGCAGTATTTT.

V is TRBV6-1 and J is TRBJ1-1, with D hard to call. This CDR3 spans 12 amino acids. With 6 bases removed from V and 1 base from J, the gap between germline ends came to 6 bases. Germline assignment: CDR1 MNHNS and CDR2 SASEGT. CDR3 DNA sequence: TGTGCCAGCAGAAGACAGAACACTGAAGCTTTCTTT. Translation: CASRRQNTEAFF.

The V gene is TRBV7-3, the J gene TRBJ1-2; D remains ambiguous. The CDR3 sequence is 15 residues long. V lost 8 bases to trimming and J lost 0 bases, with 16 bases between them. Germline CDR1 is SGHTA and CDR2 is FQGTGA. The CDR3 nucleotides are TGTGCCAGCCGGCCCGACCCAAGCTCTAACTATGGCTACACCTTC. It codes for CASRPDPSSNYGYTF.

A word on this clone: At one end, the junction sequence differs from germline, possibly due to a read error. The gene calls are TRBV19 and TRBJ1-2, with 7 bases lining up with TRBD1. The CDR3 contains 14 residues. Per germline, CDR1 LNHDA and CDR2 SQIVND (reference sequence). The CDR3 DNA follows: TGTGCCAGTAGTTTAGAACGACAGGGCCGCGGCTACACCTTC. Residues: CASSLERQGRGYTF. Full variable domain (missing parts from reference TRBV19 and TRBJ1-2): DGGITQSPKYLFRKEGQNVTLSCEQNLNHDAMYWYRQDPGQGLRLIYYSQIVNDFQKGDIAEGYSVSREKKESFPLTVTSAQKNPTAFYLCASSLERQGRGYTFGSGTRLTVV.

The rearrangement uses TRBV7-2 and TRBJ2-5; D remains unclear. Trimming took off 2 bases at V and 5 bases at J, with 6 bases between the two ends. Germline V CDR1 and CDR2: SGHTA, FQGNSA. The CDR3 is 12 amino acids. Here the CDR3 DNA reads TGTGCCAGCAGCTTATTTCGGGAGACCCAGTACTTC. Amino acid sequence: CASSLFRETQYF.